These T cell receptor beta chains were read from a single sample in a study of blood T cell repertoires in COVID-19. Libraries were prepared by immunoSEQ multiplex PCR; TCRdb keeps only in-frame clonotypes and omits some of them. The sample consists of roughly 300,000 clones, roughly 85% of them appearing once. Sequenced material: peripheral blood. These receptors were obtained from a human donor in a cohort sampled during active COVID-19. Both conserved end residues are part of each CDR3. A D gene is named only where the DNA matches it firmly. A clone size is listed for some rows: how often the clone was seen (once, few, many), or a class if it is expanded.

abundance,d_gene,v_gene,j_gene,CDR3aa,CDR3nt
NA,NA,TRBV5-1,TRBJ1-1,CASSPDSFLFGGNTEAFF,TGCGCCAGCAGCCCGGACTCTTTCCTCTTTGGGGGGAATACTGAAGCTTTCTTT
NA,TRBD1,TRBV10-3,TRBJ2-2,CAIKMGQAAGELFF,TGTGCCATCAAGATGGGACAGGCGGCCGGGGAGCTGTTTTTT
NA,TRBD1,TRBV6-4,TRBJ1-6,CASSDSDRGLSPLHF,TGTGCCAGCAGTGACTCCGACAGGGGGCTTTCACCCCTCCACTTT
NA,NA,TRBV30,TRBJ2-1,CAWNQGSYNEQFF,TGTGCCTGGAACCAGGGCTCCTACAATGAGCAGTTCTTC
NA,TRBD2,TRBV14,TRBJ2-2,CASSQVAGINTGELFF,TGTGCCAGCAGCCAAGTAGCGGGGATAAACACCGGGGAGCTGTTTTTT
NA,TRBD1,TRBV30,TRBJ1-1,CAWSWAGGTEAFF,TGTGCCTGGAGCTGGGCAGGGGGCACTGAAGCTTTCTTT
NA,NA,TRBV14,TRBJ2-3,CASSTSADTQYF,TGTGCCAGCAGCACAAGCGCAGATACGCAGTATTTT
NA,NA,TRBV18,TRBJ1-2,CASSPPGPQGWSGYTF,TGTGCCAGCTCACCACCGGGCCCACAGGGTTGGTCTGGCTACACCTTC
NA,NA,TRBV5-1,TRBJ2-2,CASSFSRTNTGELFF,TGCGCCAGCAGCTTCTCGCGGACGAACACCGGGGAGCTGTTTTTT
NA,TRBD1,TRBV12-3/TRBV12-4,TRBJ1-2,CASSSGTGGRGSF,TGTGCCAGCAGTTCAGGAACAGGGGGAAGGGGCTCCTTC
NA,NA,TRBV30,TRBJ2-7,CAWSVGGAGSYEQYF,TGTGCCTGGAGTGTAGGAGGGGCAGGGTCTTACGAGCAGTACTTC
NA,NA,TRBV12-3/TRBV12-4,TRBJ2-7,CASSLEGKEQYF,TGTGCCAGCAGTTTAGAGGGGAAGGAGCAGTACTTC
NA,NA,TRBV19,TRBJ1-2,CASNRGGYGYTF,TGTGCCAGTAATCGAGGGGGCTATGGCTACACCTTC
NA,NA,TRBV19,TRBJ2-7,CASSAGQTIYSYEQYF,TGTGCCAGTAGTGCAGGACAGACTATTTACTCCTACGAGCAGTACTTC
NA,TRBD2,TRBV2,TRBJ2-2,CASSGSGGTGELFF,TGTGCCAGCAGTGGTAGCGGGGGGACCGGGGAGCTGTTTTTT
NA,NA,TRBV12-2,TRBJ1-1,CASRLAVGTGVGNTEAFF,TGTGCAAGTCGCTTAGCGGTCGGGACAGGGGTGGGTAACACTGAAGCTTTCTTT
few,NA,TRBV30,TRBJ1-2,CAWTFGYGYTF,TGTGCCTGGACCTTCGGCTATGGCTACACCTTC
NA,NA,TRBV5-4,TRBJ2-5,CASSAAGTVQETQYF,TGTGCCAGCAGCGCAGCAGGTACGGTTCAAGAGACCCAGTACTTC
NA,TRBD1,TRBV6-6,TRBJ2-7,CASSYSRQGTDEQYF,TGTGCCAGCAGTTACTCGCGACAGGGAACGGACGAGCAGTACTTC
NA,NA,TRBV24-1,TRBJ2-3,CATSDLDSDTQYF,TGTGCCACCAGTGACCTGGACTCAGATACGCAGTATTTT
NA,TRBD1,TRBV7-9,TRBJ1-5,CASSKGQGSQPQHF,TGTGCCAGCAGTAAGGGACAGGGATCTCAGCCCCAGCATTTT
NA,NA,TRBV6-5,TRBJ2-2,CASSRRDTNTGELFF,TGTGCCAGCAGTCGCCGGGACACGAACACCGGGGAGCTGTTTTTT
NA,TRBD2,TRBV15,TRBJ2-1,CATSTRERGGGYNEQFF,TGTGCCACCAGCACAAGGGAGCGGGGGGGCGGCTACAATGAGCAGTTCTTC
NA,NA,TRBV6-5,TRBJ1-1,CASSYGGFTEAFF,TGTGCCAGCAGTTACGGGGGGTTCACTGAAGCTTTCTTT
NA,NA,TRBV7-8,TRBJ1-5,CASSGGTQINQPQHF,TGTGCCAGCAGCGGAGGGACTCAAATCAATCAGCCCCAGCATTTT
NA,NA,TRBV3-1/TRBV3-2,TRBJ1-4,CASTRTFGEGGKLFF,TGTGCCAGCACCCGGACCTTTGGGGAGGGAGGAAAACTGTTTTTT
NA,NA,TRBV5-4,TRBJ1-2,CASSLSGVTYGYTF,TGTGCCAGCAGCCTTTCGGGGGTGACGTATGGCTACACCTTC
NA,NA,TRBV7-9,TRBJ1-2,CASSLDRFYGYTF,TGTGCCAGCAGCTTAGACAGATTCTATGGCTACACCTTC
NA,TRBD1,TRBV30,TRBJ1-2,CACWGQGLTNYGYTF,TGTGCCTGCTGGGGACAGGGATTGACTAATTATGGCTACACCTTC
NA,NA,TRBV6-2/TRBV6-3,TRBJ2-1,CASSYQGTYNEQFF,TGTGCCAGCAGTTACCAGGGGACCTACAATGAGCAGTTCTTC
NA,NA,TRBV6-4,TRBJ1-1,CASSDSGGIHTEAFF,TGTGCCAGCAGTGACTCCGGAGGAATTCACACTGAAGCTTTCTTT
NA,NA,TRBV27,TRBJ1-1,CASSLLGGTEAFF,TGTGCCAGCAGTTTACTAGGGGGCACTGAAGCTTTCTTT
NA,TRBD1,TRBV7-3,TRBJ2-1,CASSGGTGNEQFF,TGTGCCAGCAGCGGAGGGACAGGCAATGAGCAGTTCTTC
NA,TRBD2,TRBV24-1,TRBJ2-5,CATSDVAGGPETQYF,TGTGCCACCAGTGACGTAGCGGGGGGGCCAGAGACCCAGTACTTC
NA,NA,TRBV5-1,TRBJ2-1,CASSFRGNNEQFF,TGCGCCAGCAGCTTTAGGGGTAACAATGAGCAGTTCTTC
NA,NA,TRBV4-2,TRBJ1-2,CASSQDFQGRGYTF,TGTGCCAGCAGCCAAGATTTCCAGGGCAGAGGCTACACCTTC
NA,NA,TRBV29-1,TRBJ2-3,CSVHKADGDSADTQYF,TGCAGCGTCCATAAGGCAGACGGCGATAGCGCAGATACGCAGTATTTT
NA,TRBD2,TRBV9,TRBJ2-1,CASSGGTSAVNEQFF,TGTGCCAGCAGCGGTGGGACTAGCGCGGTAAATGAGCAGTTCTTC
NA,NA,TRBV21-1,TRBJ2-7,CASSTIPGLAGPSPFEQYF,TGTGCCAGCAGCACTATACCCGGGCTAGCAGGCCCCTCTCCTTTCGAGCAGTACTTC
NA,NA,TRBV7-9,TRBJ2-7,CASSLVLTRIGDSYEQYF,TGTGCCAGCAGCTTAGTACTGACCCGAATAGGGGACTCCTACGAGCAGTACTTC
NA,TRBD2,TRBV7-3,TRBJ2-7,CASSQGLNYEQYF,TGTGCCAGCAGTCAGGGACTAAACTACGAGCAGTACTTC
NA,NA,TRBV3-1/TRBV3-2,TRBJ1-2,CASRPWARAANYGYTF,TGTGCCAGCAGGCCCTGGGCCAGAGCCGCCAACTATGGCTACACCTTC